This TCR beta chain was documented in a study of shared clonotypes between healthy human individuals. As regards this clone: The sample holds other DNA sequences that translate to the same CDR3.

CD4+ cell separation produced CD45RA+ naive and CD45RA-negative memory subsets. The CDR3 is 15 amino acids. CDR1 is SEHNR and CDR2 is FQNEAQ in the germline V gene (reference sequence). V was trimmed by 3 bases and J by 0 bases, leaving 9 bases between them. Profiled with immunoSEQ multiplex PCR; TCRdb holds only in-frame clones, not every one. This sample carries millions of clones, just over 90% of them seen once, and the ten largest clones take 0.35% to 0.45%. V is TRBV7-9 and J is TRBJ1-3, with D tentatively TRBD1 (6 bases). The sample taken for sequencing was naive CD4+ T cells from PBMCs. Subset reported: CD45RA+ positively selected. This clonotype was sampled from a man aged 18 to 35 in good health. Some clones in this sample may be carry-over from other donors' samples. The CDR3 is CASSLRGFSGNTIYF. As DNA, the CDR3 is TGTGCCAGCAGCTTGAGGGGGTTCTCTGGAAACACCATATATTTT.